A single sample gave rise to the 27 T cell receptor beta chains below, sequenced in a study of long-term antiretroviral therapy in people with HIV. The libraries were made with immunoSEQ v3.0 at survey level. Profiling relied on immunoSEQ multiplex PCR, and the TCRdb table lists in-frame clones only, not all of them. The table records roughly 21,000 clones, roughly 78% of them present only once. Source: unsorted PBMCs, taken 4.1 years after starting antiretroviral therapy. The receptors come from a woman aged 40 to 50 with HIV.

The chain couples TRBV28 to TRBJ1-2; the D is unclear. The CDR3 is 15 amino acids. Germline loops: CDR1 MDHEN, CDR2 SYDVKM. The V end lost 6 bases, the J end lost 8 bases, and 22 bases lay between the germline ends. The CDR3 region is CASSLGPGLSLGYTF. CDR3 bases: TGTGCCAGCAGCCTTGGGCCGGGCCTCTCCCTGGGCTACACCTTC.

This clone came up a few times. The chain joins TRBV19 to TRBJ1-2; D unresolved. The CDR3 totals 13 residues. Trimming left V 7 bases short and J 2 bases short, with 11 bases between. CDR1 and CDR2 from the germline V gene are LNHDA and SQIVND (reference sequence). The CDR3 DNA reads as TGTGCCAGTAACTTGGGAGGGAACTATGGCTACACCTTC. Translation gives CASNLGGNYGYTF. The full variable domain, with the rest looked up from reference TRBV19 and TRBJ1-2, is DGGITQSPKYLFRKEGQNVTLSCEQNLNHDAMYWYRQDPGQGLRLIYYSQIVNDFQKGDIAEGYSVSREKKESFPLTVTSAQKNPTAFYLCASNLGGNYGYTFGSGTRLTVV.

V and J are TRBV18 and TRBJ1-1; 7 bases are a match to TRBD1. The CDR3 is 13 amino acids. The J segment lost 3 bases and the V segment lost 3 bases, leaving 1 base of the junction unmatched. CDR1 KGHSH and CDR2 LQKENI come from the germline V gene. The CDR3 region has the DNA TGTGCCAGCTCACCCGGGACAGACACTGAAGCTTTCTTT. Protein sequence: CASSPGTDTEAFF.

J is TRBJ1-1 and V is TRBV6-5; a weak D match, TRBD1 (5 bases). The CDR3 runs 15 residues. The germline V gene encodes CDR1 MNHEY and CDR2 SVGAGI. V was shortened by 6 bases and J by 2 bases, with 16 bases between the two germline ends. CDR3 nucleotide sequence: TGTGCCAGCAGACCCCGGGGGAAGATAAACACTGAAGCTTTCTTT. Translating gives CASRPRGKINTEAFF.

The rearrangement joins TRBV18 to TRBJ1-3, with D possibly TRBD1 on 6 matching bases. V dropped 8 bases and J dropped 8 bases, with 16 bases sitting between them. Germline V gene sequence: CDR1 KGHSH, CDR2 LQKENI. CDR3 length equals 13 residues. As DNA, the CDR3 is TGTGCCAGCGCAGCCGACAGGATGGACACCATATATTTT. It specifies CASAADRMDTIYF.

The CDR3 loop is CASTPGSGAKETQYF. The CDR3 DNA sequence: TGCGCCAGCACCCCGGGTAGCGGGGCCAAAGAGACCCAGTACTTC. The chain combines TRBV5-1 with TRBJ2-5; 8 bases match TRBD2. The germline gives CDR1 SGHRS, CDR2 YFSETQ. V lost 6 bases, J lost 3 bases, and 10 bases stayed unmatched. The CDR3 extends over 15 amino acids. Together with reference TRBV5-1 and TRBJ2-5, the CDR3 gives the full variable domain: KAGVTQTPRYLIKTRGQQVTLSCSPISGHRSVSWYQQTPGQGLQFLFEYFSETQRNKGNFPGRFSGRQFSNSRSEMNVSTLELGDSALYLCASTPGSGAKETQYFGPGTRLLVL.

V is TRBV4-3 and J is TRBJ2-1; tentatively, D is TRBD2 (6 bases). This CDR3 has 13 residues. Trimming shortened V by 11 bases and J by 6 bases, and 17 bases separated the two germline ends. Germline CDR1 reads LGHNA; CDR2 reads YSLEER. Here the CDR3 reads CASIGTRFNEQFF. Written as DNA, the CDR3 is TGCGCCTCTATCGGGACTCGATTCAATGAGCAGTTCTTC.

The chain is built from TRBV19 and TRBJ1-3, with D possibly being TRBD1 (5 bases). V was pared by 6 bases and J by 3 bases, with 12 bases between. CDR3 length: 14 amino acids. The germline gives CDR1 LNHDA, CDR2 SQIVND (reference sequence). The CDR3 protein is CASRPGTVGNTIYF. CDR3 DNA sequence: TGTGCCAGTAGACCGGGGACTGTTGGAAACACCATATATTTT.

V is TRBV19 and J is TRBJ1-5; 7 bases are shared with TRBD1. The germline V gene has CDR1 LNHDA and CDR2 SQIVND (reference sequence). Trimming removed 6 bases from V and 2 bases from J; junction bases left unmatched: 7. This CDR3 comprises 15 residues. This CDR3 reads CASSQTGVGNQPQHF. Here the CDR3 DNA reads TGTGCCAGTAGCCAAACAGGGGTCGGCAATCAGCCCCAGCATTTT.

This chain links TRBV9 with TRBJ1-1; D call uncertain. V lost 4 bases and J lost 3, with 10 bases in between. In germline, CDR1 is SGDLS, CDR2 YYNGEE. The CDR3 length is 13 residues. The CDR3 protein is CASSQHGDTEAFF. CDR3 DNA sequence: TGTGCCAGCAGCCAACATGGGGACACTGAAGCTTTCTTT.

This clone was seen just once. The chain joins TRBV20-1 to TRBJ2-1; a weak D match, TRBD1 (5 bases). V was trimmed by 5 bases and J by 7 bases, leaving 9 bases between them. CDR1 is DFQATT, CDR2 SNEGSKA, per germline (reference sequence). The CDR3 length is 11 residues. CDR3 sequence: CSALRTNEQFF. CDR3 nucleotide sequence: TGCAGTGCTTTAAGGACAAATGAGCAGTTCTTC.

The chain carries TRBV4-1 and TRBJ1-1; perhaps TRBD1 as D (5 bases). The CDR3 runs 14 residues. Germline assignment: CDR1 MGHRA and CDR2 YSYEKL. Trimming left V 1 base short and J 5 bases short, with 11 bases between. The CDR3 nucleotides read TGCGCCAGCAGCCAAGCCAGGGCCTCTACTGAAGCTTTCTTT. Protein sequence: CASSQARASTEAFF.

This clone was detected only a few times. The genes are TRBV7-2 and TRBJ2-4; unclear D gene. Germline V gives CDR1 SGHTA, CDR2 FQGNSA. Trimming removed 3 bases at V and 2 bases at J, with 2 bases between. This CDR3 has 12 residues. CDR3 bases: TGTGCCAGCAGCTTCACCAAAAACATTCAGTACTTC. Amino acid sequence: CASSFTKNIQYF.

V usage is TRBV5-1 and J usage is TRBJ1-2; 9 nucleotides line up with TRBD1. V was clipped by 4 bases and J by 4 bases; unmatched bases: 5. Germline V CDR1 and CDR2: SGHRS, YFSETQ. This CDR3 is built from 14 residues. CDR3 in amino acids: CASSQTGGRYGYTF. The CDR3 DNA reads TGCGCCAGCAGCCAGACAGGGGGTCGCTATGGCTACACCTTC.

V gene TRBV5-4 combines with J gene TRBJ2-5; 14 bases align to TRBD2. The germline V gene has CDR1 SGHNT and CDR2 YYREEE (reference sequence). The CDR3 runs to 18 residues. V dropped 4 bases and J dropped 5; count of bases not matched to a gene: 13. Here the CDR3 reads CASSLTGLAGVLGETQYF. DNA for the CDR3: TGTGCCAGCAGCCTCACGGGACTAGCGGGAGTGTTGGGGGAGACCCAGTACTTC. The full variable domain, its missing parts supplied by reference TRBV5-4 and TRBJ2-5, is ETGVTQSPTHLIKTRGQQVTLRCSSQSGHNTVSWYQQALGQGPQFIFQYYREEENGRGNFPPRFSGLQFPNYSSELNVNALELDDSALYLCASSLTGLAGVLGETQYFGPGTRLLVL.

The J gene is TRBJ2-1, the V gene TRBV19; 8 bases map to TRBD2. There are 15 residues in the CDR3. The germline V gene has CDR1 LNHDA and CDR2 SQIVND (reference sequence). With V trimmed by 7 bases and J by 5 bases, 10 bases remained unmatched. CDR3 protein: CASTPQGLGDNEQFF. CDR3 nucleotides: TGTGCCAGTACCCCTCAGGGACTAGGGGACAATGAGCAGTTCTTC. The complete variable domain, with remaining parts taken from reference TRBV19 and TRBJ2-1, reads DGGITQSPKYLFRKEGQNVTLSCEQNLNHDAMYWYRQDPGQGLRLIYYSQIVNDFQKGDIAEGYSVSREKKESFPLTVTSAQKNPTAFYLCASTPQGLGDNEQFFGPGTRLTVL.

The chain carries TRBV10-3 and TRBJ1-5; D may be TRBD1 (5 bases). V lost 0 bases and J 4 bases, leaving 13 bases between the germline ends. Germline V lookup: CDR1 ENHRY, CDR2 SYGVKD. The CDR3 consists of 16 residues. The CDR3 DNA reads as TGTGCCATCAGTGAGTCGAAGGGGTCTGGGAATCAGCCCCAGCATTTT. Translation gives CAISESKGSGNQPQHF.

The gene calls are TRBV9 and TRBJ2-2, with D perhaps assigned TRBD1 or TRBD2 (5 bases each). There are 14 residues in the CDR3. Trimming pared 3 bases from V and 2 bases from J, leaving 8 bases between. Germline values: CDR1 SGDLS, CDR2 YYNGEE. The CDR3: CASSAGPNTGELFF. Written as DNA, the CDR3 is TGTGCCAGCAGCGCGGGACCTAACACCGGGGAGCTGTTTTTT.

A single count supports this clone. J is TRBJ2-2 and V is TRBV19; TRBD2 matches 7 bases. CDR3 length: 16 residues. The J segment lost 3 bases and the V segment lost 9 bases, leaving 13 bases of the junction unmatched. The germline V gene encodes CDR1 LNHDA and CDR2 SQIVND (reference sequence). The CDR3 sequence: CASSRFGGGYTGELFF. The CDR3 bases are TGTGCCAGCTCCAGATTCGGCGGGGGATACACCGGGGAGCTGTTTTTT.

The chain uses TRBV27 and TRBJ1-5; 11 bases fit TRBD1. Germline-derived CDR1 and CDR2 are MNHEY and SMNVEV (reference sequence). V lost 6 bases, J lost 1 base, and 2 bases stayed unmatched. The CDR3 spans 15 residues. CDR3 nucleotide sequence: TGTGCCAGCAGAGGACAGGGGGCGAGCAATCAGCCCCAGCATTTT. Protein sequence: CASRGQGASNQPQHF.

The CDR3 loop is CASSIDGTPNYGYTF. The CDR3 coding sequence is TGTGCCAGTAGTATAGACGGGACACCTAACTATGGCTACACCTTC. The rearrangement uses TRBV19 and TRBJ1-2; D may be TRBD1 (6 bases). Trimming removed 0 bases at V and 0 bases at J, with 8 bases between. Germline V gives CDR1 LNHDA, CDR2 SQIVND (reference sequence). CDR3 size: 15 residues.

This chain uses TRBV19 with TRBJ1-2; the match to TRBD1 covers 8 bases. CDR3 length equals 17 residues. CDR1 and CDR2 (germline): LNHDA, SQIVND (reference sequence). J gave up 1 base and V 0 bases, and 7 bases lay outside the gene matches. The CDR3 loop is CASSIEAGQANNYGYTF. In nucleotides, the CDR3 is TGTGCCAGTAGTATAGAGGCGGGACAGGCGAATAACTATGGCTACACCTTC.

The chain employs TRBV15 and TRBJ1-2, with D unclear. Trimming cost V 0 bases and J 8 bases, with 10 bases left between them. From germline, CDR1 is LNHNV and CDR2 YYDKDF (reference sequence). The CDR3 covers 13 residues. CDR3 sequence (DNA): TGTGCCACCAGCAGAGATCTGGGTTCCGGCTACACCTTC. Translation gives CATSRDLGSGYTF.

The CDR3 nucleotides read TGTGCCAGTAGTGTGGCCGGAACAGATACGCAGTATTTT. Amino acid sequence: CASSVAGTDTQYF. V is TRBV19 and J is TRBJ2-3; D is unresolved. Trimming removed 5 bases from V and 3 bases from J, with 9 bases in between. Per germline, CDR1 LNHDA and CDR2 SQIVND (reference sequence). This CDR3 spans 13 amino acids.

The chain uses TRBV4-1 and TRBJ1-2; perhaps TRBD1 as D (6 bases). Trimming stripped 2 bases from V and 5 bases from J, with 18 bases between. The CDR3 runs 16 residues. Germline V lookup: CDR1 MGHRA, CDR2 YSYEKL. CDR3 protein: CASSQWGRGGAYGYTF. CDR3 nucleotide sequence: TGCGCCAGCAGCCAATGGGGTAGGGGGGGGGCGTATGGCTACACCTTC.

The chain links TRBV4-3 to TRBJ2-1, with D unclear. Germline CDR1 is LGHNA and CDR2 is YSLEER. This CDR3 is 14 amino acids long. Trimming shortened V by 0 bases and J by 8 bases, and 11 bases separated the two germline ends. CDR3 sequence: CASSQDLDPHEQFF. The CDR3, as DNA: TGCGCCAGCAGCCAAGACCTGGACCCCCATGAGCAGTTCTTC.

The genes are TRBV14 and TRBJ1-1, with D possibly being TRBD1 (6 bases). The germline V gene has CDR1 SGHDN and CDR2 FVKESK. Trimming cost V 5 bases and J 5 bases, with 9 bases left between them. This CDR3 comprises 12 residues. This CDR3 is CASSNRGTEAFF. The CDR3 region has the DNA TGTGCCAGCAGCAATAGGGGGACTGAAGCTTTCTTT.